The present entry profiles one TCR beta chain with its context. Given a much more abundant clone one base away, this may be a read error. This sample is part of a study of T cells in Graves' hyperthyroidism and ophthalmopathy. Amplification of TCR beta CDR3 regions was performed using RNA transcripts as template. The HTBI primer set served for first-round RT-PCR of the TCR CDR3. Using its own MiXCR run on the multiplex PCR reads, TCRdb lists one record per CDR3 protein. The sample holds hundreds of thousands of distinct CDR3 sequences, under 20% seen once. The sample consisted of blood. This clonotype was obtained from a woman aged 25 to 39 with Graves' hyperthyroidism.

The CDR3 sequence is CASSQNRDAEAFF. Written as DNA, the CDR3 is TGTGCCAGCAGCCAGAACAGGGACGCCGAAGCTTTCTTT. V and J are TRBV7-3 and TRBJ1-1, with a weak D call TRBD1 (6 bases). V gave up 5 bases and J gave up 8 bases, with 15 bases separating them. Germline V CDR1 and CDR2: SGHTA, FQGTGA. This CDR3 has 13 residues. The complete variable domain, with remaining parts taken from reference TRBV7-3 and TRBJ1-1, reads GAGVSQTPSNKVTEKGKYVELRCDPISGHTALYWYRQSLGQGPEFLIYFQGTGAADDSGLPNDRFFAVRPEGSVSTLKIQRTERGDSAVYLCASSQNRDAEAFFGQGTRLTVV.